Listed below are T cell receptor beta chains from one sample, sequenced in a study of cytomegalovirus exposure and HLA in healthy donors. TCRdb's copy holds only in-frame clones and misses some; the assay was immunoSEQ multiplex PCR. The sample consists of 130,000 to 150,000 clones, about 83% of them appearing once. Sequenced input: PBMCs. The receptors stem from a man between 35 and 55 years old in good health and CMV-seropositive. Both conserved end residues are part of each CDR3. The order of the fields is CDR3 protein, CDR3 DNA, D gene, V gene, J gene, CDR3 length, clone size. A D gene is named only where the DNA matches it firmly. Clone sizes are given selectively: once, few, many, or a class where the clone is expanded.

CDR3aa: CASTPPGAGQPQHF; CDR3nt: TGTGCCAGCACCCCCCCAGGGGCTGGTCAGCCCCAGCATTTT; d_gene: NA; v_gene: TRBV5-8; j_gene: TRBJ1-5; len: 14; abundance: NA
CDR3aa: CASSFTRQNFNEKLFF; CDR3nt: TGCGCCAGCAGCTTCACAAGACAGAACTTTAATGAAAAACTGTTTTTT; d_gene: NA; v_gene: TRBV5-1; j_gene: TRBJ1-4; len: 16; abundance: NA
CDR3aa: CASTRGYGAGNTIYF; CDR3nt: TGTGCCAGCACCCGAGGGTACGGGGCTGGAAACACCATATATTTT; d_gene: NA; v_gene: TRBV5-6; j_gene: TRBJ1-3; len: 15; abundance: NA
CDR3aa: CASSLTGVSSYEQYF; CDR3nt: TGTGCCAGCAGTTTGACAGGGGTAAGCTCCTACGAGCAGTACTTC; d_gene: TRBD1; v_gene: TRBV27; j_gene: TRBJ2-7; len: 15; abundance: NA
CDR3aa: CAWNPGNSINEKLFF; CDR3nt: TGTGCCTGGAACCCGGGGAACAGCATTAATGAAAAACTGTTTTTT; d_gene: NA; v_gene: TRBV30; j_gene: TRBJ1-4; len: 15; abundance: NA
CDR3aa: CAISERGRDTEAFF; CDR3nt: TGTGCCATCTCAGAGAGGGGGCGCGACACTGAAGCTTTCTTT; d_gene: TRBD1; v_gene: TRBV10-3; j_gene: TRBJ1-1; len: 14; abundance: NA
CDR3aa: CASSLEGGRAYNEQFF; CDR3nt: TGTGCCAGCAGCTTAGAGGGCGGGAGGGCCTACAATGAGCAGTTCTTC; d_gene: TRBD2; v_gene: TRBV7-2; j_gene: TRBJ2-1; len: 16; abundance: once
CDR3aa: CASSDGVRPGGNEQFF; CDR3nt: TGTGCCAGCAGTGATGGGGTCAGGCCGGGGGGTAATGAGCAGTTCTTC; d_gene: TRBD2; v_gene: TRBV6-1; j_gene: TRBJ2-1; len: 16; abundance: NA
CDR3aa: CSVEGTGGNEQYF; CDR3nt: TGCAGCGTTGAAGGGACAGGGGGAAACGAGCAGTACTTC; d_gene: TRBD1; v_gene: TRBV29-1; j_gene: TRBJ2-7; len: 13; abundance: NA
CDR3aa: CSAIPDTEAFF; CDR3nt: TGCAGTGCTATTCCGGACACTGAAGCTTTCTTT; d_gene: NA; v_gene: TRBV20-1; j_gene: TRBJ1-1; len: 11; abundance: once
CDR3aa: CASSKDRYQETQYF; CDR3nt: TGTGCCAGCAGCAAGGACAGGTACCAAGAGACCCAGTACTTC; d_gene: TRBD1; v_gene: TRBV5-4; j_gene: TRBJ2-5; len: 14; abundance: NA
CDR3aa: CASSLTAGDTGELFF; CDR3nt: TGTGCCAGCAGCTTAACGGCGGGAGACACCGGGGAGCTGTTTTTT; d_gene: TRBD2; v_gene: TRBV7-9; j_gene: TRBJ2-2; len: 15; abundance: NA
CDR3aa: CASSFAGTGGLGETQYF; CDR3nt: TGTGCCAGCAGCTTCGCCGGGACAGGGGGCCTCGGGGAGACCCAGTACTTC; d_gene: TRBD1; v_gene: TRBV7-9; j_gene: TRBJ2-5; len: 17; abundance: NA
CDR3aa: CASSGSESSYEQYF; CDR3nt: TGTGCCAGCAGCGGTAGCGAGAGCTCCTACGAGCAGTACTTC; d_gene: NA; v_gene: TRBV9; j_gene: TRBJ2-7; len: 14; abundance: NA
CDR3aa: CASRDRQKETQYF; CDR3nt: TGTGCCAGCCGGGACAGACAGAAAGAGACCCAGTACTTC; d_gene: TRBD1; v_gene: TRBV18; j_gene: TRBJ2-5; len: 13; abundance: NA
CDR3aa: CASSFGRTNENLFF; CDR3nt: TGTGCCAGCAGCTTTGGGCGGACTAATGAAAACCTGTTTTTT; d_gene: NA; v_gene: TRBV7-9; j_gene: TRBJ1-4; len: 14; abundance: once
CDR3aa: CASSPREHNPGKGAYGYTF; CDR3nt: TGTGCCAGCAGTCCCCGAGAACACAATCCGGGTAAGGGGGCATATGGCTACACCTTC; d_gene: NA; v_gene: TRBV21-1; j_gene: TRBJ1-2; len: 19; abundance: NA
CDR3aa: CASSVAAGGRVSYNEQFF; CDR3nt: TGTGCCAGCAGCGTAGCCGCGGGAGGAAGGGTCTCCTACAATGAGCAGTTCTTC; d_gene: TRBD2; v_gene: TRBV9; j_gene: TRBJ2-1; len: 18; abundance: NA
CDR3aa: CASSLSGENTEAFF; CDR3nt: TGCGCCAGCAGCTTATCAGGGGAGAACACTGAAGCTTTCTTT; d_gene: NA; v_gene: TRBV5-1; j_gene: TRBJ1-1; len: 14; abundance: NA
CDR3aa: CASSLGGLAGGHEQYF; CDR3nt: TGTGCCAGCAGCTTAGGGGGACTAGCGGGAGGCCACGAGCAGTACTTC; d_gene: TRBD2; v_gene: TRBV11-2; j_gene: TRBJ2-7; len: 16; abundance: NA
CDR3aa: CASSPRDNSYEQYF; CDR3nt: TGTGCCAGTAGTCCCCGGGACAACTCCTACGAGCAGTACTTC; d_gene: NA; v_gene: TRBV19; j_gene: TRBJ2-7; len: 14; abundance: NA
CDR3aa: CASSVAGDGYTF; CDR3nt: TGTGCCAGCAGCGTAGCTGGAGATGGCTACACCTTC; d_gene: NA; v_gene: TRBV9; j_gene: TRBJ1-2; len: 12; abundance: few
CDR3aa: CASSLLAGVKANEQFF; CDR3nt: TGTGCCAGCAGCTTATTAGCGGGAGTAAAGGCCAATGAGCAGTTCTTC; d_gene: TRBD2; v_gene: TRBV13; j_gene: TRBJ2-1; len: 16; abundance: NA
CDR3aa: CASSPRLSEGQETQYF; CDR3nt: TGTGCCAGCAGCCCCCGACTGTCGGAAGGTCAAGAGACCCAGTACTTC; d_gene: NA; v_gene: TRBV9; j_gene: TRBJ2-5; len: 16; abundance: few
CDR3aa: CASSPPSGNGDTQYF; CDR3nt: TGTGCCAGCTCACCACCTAGCGGGAATGGGGATACGCAGTATTTT; d_gene: TRBD2; v_gene: TRBV18; j_gene: TRBJ2-3; len: 15; abundance: once
CDR3aa: CAISESGTSIHYEQYF; CDR3nt: TGTGCCATCAGTGAGTCTGGGACTAGCATTCACTACGAGCAGTACTTC; d_gene: TRBD2; v_gene: TRBV10-3; j_gene: TRBJ2-7; len: 16; abundance: NA
CDR3aa: CASGRTGYGYTF; CDR3nt: TGTGCCAGCGGTCGTACAGGCTATGGCTACACCTTC; d_gene: NA; v_gene: TRBV28; j_gene: TRBJ1-2; len: 12; abundance: NA
CDR3aa: CASSISGEGYNEQFF; CDR3nt: TGTGCCAGTAGTATAAGCGGGGAAGGCTACAATGAGCAGTTCTTC; d_gene: TRBD2; v_gene: TRBV19; j_gene: TRBJ2-1; len: 15; abundance: NA
CDR3aa: CAISDPSGRPQFF; CDR3nt: TGTGCCATCAGTGACCCTTCAGGGCGTCCGCAGTTCTTC; d_gene: NA; v_gene: TRBV10-3; j_gene: TRBJ2-1; len: 13; abundance: NA
CDR3aa: CASSLDQAFYEQYF; CDR3nt: TGCGCCAGCAGCTTGGACCAGGCTTTCTACGAGCAGTACTTC; d_gene: NA; v_gene: TRBV5-1; j_gene: TRBJ2-7; len: 14; abundance: NA
CDR3aa: CSVGGGDTDTQYF; CDR3nt: TGCAGCGTTGGCGGCGGCGACACAGATACGCAGTATTTT; d_gene: NA; v_gene: TRBV29-1; j_gene: TRBJ2-3; len: 13; abundance: NA
CDR3aa: CASSPGQGSYNEQFF; CDR3nt: TGTGCCAGCAGCCCGGGACAGGGGTCCTACAATGAGCAGTTCTTC; d_gene: TRBD1; v_gene: TRBV4-2; j_gene: TRBJ2-1; len: 15; abundance: NA
CDR3aa: CASSLEAQGTDTQYF; CDR3nt: TGTGCCAGCAGCTTGGAGGCCCAGGGGACAGATACGCAGTATTTT; d_gene: NA; v_gene: TRBV5-4; j_gene: TRBJ2-3; len: 15; abundance: NA
CDR3aa: CASRGDRSYSEQFF; CDR3nt: TGCGCCAGCCGCGGGGACAGAAGTTACAGTGAGCAGTTCTTC; d_gene: NA; v_gene: TRBV4-1; j_gene: TRBJ2-1; len: 14; abundance: NA
CDR3aa: CASSPGVTGELFF; CDR3nt: TGTGCCAGTAGTCCCGGGGTGACCGGGGAGCTGTTTTTT; d_gene: NA; v_gene: TRBV19; j_gene: TRBJ2-2; len: 13; abundance: NA
CDR3aa: CASSFDRSRQFF; CDR3nt: TGCGCCAGCAGCTTTGACAGGTCCCGGCAATTCTTC; d_gene: NA; v_gene: TRBV5-1; j_gene: TRBJ2-1; len: 12; abundance: NA
CDR3aa: CASSSLTPDRTSTDTQYF; CDR3nt: TGTGCCAGCAGTTCCCTCACCCCCGACAGAACTAGCACAGATACGCAGTATTTT; d_gene: NA; v_gene: TRBV27; j_gene: TRBJ2-3; len: 18; abundance: NA
CDR3aa: CASQGRGTGELFF; CDR3nt: TGTGCCAGTCAGGGGAGGGGGACCGGGGAGCTGTTTTTT; d_gene: NA; v_gene: TRBV28; j_gene: TRBJ2-2; len: 13; abundance: NA
CDR3aa: CASSYSGTGDTGELFF; CDR3nt: TGTGCCAGCAGTTACTCAGGGACGGGGGACACCGGGGAGCTGTTTTTT; d_gene: NA; v_gene: TRBV6-5; j_gene: TRBJ2-2; len: 16; abundance: NA
CDR3aa: CASRPGQYNQPQHF; CDR3nt: TGTGCCAGCAGGCCGGGACAGTACAATCAGCCCCAGCATTTT; d_gene: TRBD1; v_gene: TRBV27; j_gene: TRBJ1-5; len: 14; abundance: NA
CDR3aa: CASSLGPTGSYEQYF; CDR3nt: TGTGCCAGCAGTCTGGGGCCGACAGGATCCTACGAGCAGTACTTC; d_gene: NA; v_gene: TRBV28; j_gene: TRBJ2-7; len: 15; abundance: NA
CDR3aa: CASSLQGQGIGTQYF; CDR3nt: TGTGCCAGCAGCTTGCAAGGACAGGGTATCGGGACCCAGTACTTC; d_gene: TRBD1; v_gene: TRBV5-4; j_gene: TRBJ2-5; len: 15; abundance: NA
CDR3aa: CASNRDYSYNEQFF; CDR3nt: TGTGCCAGCAACCGGGACTACTCCTACAATGAGCAGTTCTTC; d_gene: TRBD2; v_gene: TRBV27; j_gene: TRBJ2-1; len: 14; abundance: NA